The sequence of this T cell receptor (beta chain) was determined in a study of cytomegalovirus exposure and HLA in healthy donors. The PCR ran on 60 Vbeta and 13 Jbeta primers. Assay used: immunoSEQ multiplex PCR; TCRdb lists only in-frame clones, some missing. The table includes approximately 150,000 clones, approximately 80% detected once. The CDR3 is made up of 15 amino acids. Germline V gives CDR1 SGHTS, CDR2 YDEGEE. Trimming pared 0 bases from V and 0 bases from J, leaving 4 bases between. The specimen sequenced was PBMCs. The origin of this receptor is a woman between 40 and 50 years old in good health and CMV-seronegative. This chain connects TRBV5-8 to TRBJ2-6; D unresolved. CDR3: CASSLGVSGANVLTF. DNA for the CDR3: TGTGCCAGCAGCTTGGGAGTCTCTGGGGCCAACGTCCTGACTTTC.